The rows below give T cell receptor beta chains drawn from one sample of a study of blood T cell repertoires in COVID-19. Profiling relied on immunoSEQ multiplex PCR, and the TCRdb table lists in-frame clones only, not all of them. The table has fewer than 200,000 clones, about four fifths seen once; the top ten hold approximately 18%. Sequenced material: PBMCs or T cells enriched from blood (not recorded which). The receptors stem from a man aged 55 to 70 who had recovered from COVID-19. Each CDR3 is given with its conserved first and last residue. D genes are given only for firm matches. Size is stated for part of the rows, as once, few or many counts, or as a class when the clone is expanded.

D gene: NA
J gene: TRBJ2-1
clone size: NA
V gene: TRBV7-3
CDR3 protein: CASSLSTSNNEQFF
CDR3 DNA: TGTGCCAGCAGCTTATCGACTAGTAACAATGAGCAGTTCTTC

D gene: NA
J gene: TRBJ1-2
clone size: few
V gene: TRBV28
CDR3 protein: CASSLGRGYRDGYTF
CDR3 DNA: TGTGCCAGCAGTTTGGGCAGGGGTTATCGAGATGGCTACACCTTC

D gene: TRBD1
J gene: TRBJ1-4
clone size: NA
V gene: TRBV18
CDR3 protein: CASSPGTGVEKLFF
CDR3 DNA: TGTGCCAGCTCACCTGGGACAGGAGTCGAAAAACTGTTTTTT

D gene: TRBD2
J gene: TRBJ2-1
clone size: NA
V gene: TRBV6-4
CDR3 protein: CASSILAGVGNEQFF
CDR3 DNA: TGTGCCAGCAGTATTCTAGCGGGAGTAGGCAATGAGCAGTTCTTC

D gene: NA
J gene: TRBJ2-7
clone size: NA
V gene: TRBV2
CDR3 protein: CASRGAAYEQYF
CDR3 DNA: TGTGCCAGCAGGGGGGCGGCCTACGAGCAGTACTTC

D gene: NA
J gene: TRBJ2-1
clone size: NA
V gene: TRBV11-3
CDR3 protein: CASSLDFECGGGVYNEQFF
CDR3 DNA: TGTGCCAGCAGCTTAGATTTCGAGTGCGGCGGAGGGGTGTACAATGAGCAGTTCTTC

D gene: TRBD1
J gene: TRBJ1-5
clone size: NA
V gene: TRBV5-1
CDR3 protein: CASSLDRGDQPQHF
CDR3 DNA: TGCGCCAGCAGCTTGGACAGGGGGGACCAGCCCCAGCATTTT

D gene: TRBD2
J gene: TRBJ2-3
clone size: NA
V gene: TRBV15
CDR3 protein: CATSRDRLAGGSDTQYF
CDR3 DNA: TGTGCCACCAGCAGAGATCGACTAGCGGGGGGTTCAGATACGCAGTATTTT

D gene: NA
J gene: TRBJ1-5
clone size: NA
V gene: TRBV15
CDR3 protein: CATSRGTSENQPQHF
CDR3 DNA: TGTGCCACCAGCAGGGGGACATCCGAGAATCAGCCCCAGCATTTT

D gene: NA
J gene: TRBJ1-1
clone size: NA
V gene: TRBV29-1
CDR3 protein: CSVVGGARTEAFF
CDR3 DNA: TGCAGCGTTGTAGGGGGGGCTCGCACTGAAGCTTTCTTT

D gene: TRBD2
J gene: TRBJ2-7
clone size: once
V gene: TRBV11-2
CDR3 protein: CASSLIAGGEQYF
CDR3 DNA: TGTGCCAGCAGCTTAATTGCGGGGGGCGAGCAGTACTTC

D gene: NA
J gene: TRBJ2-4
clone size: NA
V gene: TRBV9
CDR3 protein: CASSGSTGFQNIQYF
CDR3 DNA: TGTGCCAGCAGCGGATCAACAGGGTTCCAGAACATTCAGTACTTC

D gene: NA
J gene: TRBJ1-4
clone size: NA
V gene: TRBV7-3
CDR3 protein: CASSLDGGSGEKLFF
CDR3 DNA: TGTGCCAGCAGCTTAGATGGAGGGAGTGGTGAAAAACTGTTTTTT

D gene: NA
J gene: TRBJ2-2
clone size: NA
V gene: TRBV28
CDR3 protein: CASSSGGQTGELFF
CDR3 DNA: TGTGCCAGCAGTTCGGGGGGCCAGACCGGGGAGCTGTTTTTT

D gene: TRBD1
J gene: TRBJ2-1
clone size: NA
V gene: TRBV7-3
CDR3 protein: CASSLRPRDRGYNEQFF
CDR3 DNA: TGTGCCAGCAGCTTAAGGCCCAGGGACAGGGGCTACAATGAGCAGTTCTTC

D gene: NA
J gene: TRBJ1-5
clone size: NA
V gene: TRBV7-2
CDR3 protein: CASSLLGPGEPQHF
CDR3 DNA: TGTGCCAGCAGCTTATTGGGCCCCGGGGAGCCCCAGCATTTT

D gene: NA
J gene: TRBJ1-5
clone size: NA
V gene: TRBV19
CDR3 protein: CASSISRPGNQPQHF
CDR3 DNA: TGTGCCAGTAGTATCTCCCGCCCAGGTAATCAGCCCCAGCATTTT

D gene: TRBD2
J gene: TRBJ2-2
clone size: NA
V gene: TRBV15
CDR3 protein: CATSIPGSGGWNTGELFF
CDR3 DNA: TGTGCCACCAGCATCCCCGGAAGCGGGGGCTGGAACACCGGGGAGCTGTTTTTT

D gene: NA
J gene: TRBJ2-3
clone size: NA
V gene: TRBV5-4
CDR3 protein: CASTRAQTSRRNTDTQYF
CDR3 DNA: TGTGCCAGCACTCGTGCCCAGACTAGTAGGAGAAACACAGATACGCAGTATTTT

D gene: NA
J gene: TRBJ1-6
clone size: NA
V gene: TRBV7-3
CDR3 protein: CASSLTGQNNSPLHF
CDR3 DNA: TGTGCCAGCAGCTTAACGGGACAAAATAATTCACCCCTCCACTTT

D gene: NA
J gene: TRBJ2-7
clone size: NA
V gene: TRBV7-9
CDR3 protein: CASSLQGRGYEQYF
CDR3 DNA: TGTGCCAGCAGCTTACAGGGCAGGGGTTACGAGCAGTACTTC

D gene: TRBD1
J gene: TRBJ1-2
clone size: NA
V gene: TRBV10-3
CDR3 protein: CAISETLQGANYGYTF
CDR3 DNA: TGTGCCATCAGTGAGACTCTACAGGGGGCGAACTATGGCTACACCTTC

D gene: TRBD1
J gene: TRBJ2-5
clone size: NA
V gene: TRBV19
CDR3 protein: CASSPRLTAGGRSTQYF
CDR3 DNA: TGTGCCAGTAGTCCAAGACTTACGGCAGGGGGCCGGTCAACCCAGTACTTC

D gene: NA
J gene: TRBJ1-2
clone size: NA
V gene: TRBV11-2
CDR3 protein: CASFRGGAFSGYTF
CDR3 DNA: TGTGCCAGCTTCCGAGGGGGGGCGTTTAGTGGCTACACCTTC

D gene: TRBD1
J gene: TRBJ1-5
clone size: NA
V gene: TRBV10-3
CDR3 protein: CAISEGDRGNQPQHF
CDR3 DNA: TGTGCCATCAGTGAGGGAGACAGGGGCAATCAGCCCCAGCATTTT

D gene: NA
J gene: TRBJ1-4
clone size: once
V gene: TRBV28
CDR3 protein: CASRQGSTNEKLFF
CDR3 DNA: TGTGCCAGCAGGCAGGGTTCAACTAATGAAAAACTGTTTTTT